A few counts support the clone carrying this T cell receptor beta chain. What it binds is unknown. These data originate in a study of T cell repertoires in cytomegalovirus infection. The overall study: CMV infection plus the matching HLA type was flagged by public TCR beta signatures.

TCRdb called the reads again in MiXCR, with one record for every CDR3 protein. Among about 69,000 distinct CDR3 sequences listed, around 28% were seen once. Germline values: CDR1 SGHTA, CDR2 FQGTGA. The CDR3 runs 14 residues. Trimming removed 2 bases at V and 7 bases at J, with 11 bases between. The chain uses TRBV7-3 and TRBJ2-2; TRBD2 is a possible D gene (6 bases). The sample was CD8+ T cells from cultured PBMCs, taken from culture after CMV antigen stimulation. This receptor was taken from a human donor in good health (CMV status not recorded). Some clones in this sample may be carry-over from other donors' samples. CDR3 DNA sequence: TGTGCCAGCAGCTTACGCGGCGGGGACGGGGAGCTGTTTTTT. This sequence encodes CASSLRGGDGELFF.